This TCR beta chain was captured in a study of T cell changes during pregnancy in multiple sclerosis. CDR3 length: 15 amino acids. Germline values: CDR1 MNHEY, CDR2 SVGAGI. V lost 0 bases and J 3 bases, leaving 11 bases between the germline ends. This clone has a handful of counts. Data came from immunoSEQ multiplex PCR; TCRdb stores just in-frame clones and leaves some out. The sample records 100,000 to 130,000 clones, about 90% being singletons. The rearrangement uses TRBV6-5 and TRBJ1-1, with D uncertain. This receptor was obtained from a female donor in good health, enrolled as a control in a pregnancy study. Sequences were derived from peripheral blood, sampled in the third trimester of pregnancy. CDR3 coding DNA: TGTGCCAGCAGTTACTCGGGCATCGGGGACACTGAAGCTTTCTTT. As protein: CASSYSGIGDTEAFF.